This T cell receptor (beta chain) is drawn from a study of CD8 T cells in cerebrospinal fluid in Alzheimer's disease (dated by TCRdb to about 2020). Notes on the research overall: The study used two single-cell methods, plate-based nested PCR sequencing and droplet-based sequencing, to evaluate clonal expansion of CSF T cells. This study tested whether clonally expanded T cells could be found in cerebrospinal fluid from healthy elderly individuals and from patients with neurodegenerative disease. In the droplet-based CSF analysis comparing patients with controls, 9 healthy controls (about 11,000 cells) and 9 patients with MCI or Alzheimer's disease (around 9,700 cells) were included. CSF gene-expression analysis, which included Parkinson's disease patients, covered about 24 samples in total. The study at large found these results: Only samples with detectable clones went into the overall clonality comparison: approximately eleven healthy, 5 MCI, 5 AD, and 6 PD. The EBV-specific clones were neither the most highly expanded clones nor enriched among patients. In pooled data, a highly expanded clone (at least 3% of TCRs) was found in 1 of 10 healthy subjects versus most of the 6 Alzheimer's patients. Finding EBV-specific TCRs in CSF, the authors cautioned, does not establish a causal link between EBV and Alzheimer's disease. A higher percentage of TCRs was made up by the largest CSF clone in patients with MCI or Alzheimer's disease than in controls.

The CDR3 starts with the cysteine, ends with the phenylalanine, and has 14 residues. No DNA was logged. CDR1 and CDR2 (KGHSH, LQKENI) derive from the germline V gene. Acute infectious disease was absent in all participants, and all participants were in good physical condition. Biomarkers including neurofilament, amyloid-beta and tau were used to confirm neurodegeneration in the patients. Live CSF cells for droplet-based sequencing were sorted with a live/dead marker. To pellet immune cells, CSF obtained by lumbar puncture was centrifuged at 300g. Each CSF sample was checked for red blood cells, and any sample showing blood contamination was excluded. CSF cells were cryopreserved in freezing medium, frozen at -80 degrees C overnight, and then transferred to liquid nitrogen for storage. Before analysis, CSF samples were kept in storage for less than six months. Libraries were prepared through 10x single-cell sequencing. Profiling of CSF cells was done with 10X Genomics single-cell V(D)J and 5' gene-expression libraries. An Illumina NextSeq550 was used to sequence the CSF single-cell TCR libraries. On the authors' methods: After V(D)J reads were mapped to the vdj-GRCh38 alts ensemble 2.0.0 reference, the Cell Ranger vdj pipeline was used to analyse the reads. Clonotypes were defined as cell barcodes sharing the same set of productive CDR3 nucleotide sequences. To link clonality with transcriptional profiles, clonotype information was incorporated into Seurat v3.0 gene-expression metadata. CSF cells with more than 1,800 genes, more than 7,500 UMIs or more than 10% mitochondrial reads were excluded. To find TCRs with known antigen specificity, CDR3-beta sequences were matched against VDJdb. Clone sharing was examined by network analysis using the R package qgraph, in which only TCRs with complete alpha and beta chains were included. One entry per CDR3 protein sequence results from the TCRdb reprocessing of the reads, with DNA left out. These V and J calls originate from TCRdb's pipeline instead of the authors' own analysis. The sample has 500 to 600 distinct CDR3 sequences on record. Roughly 29% of the sample lies in the top ten.

A word on this clonotype: The antigen this receptor binds is unknown.

The chain uses TRBV18 and TRBJ2-1. The receptor was derived from a human donor with Alzheimer's disease. The sequenced sample was cerebrospinal fluid. CDR3 protein: CASSPPGYPNEQFF. The CDR3, completed at both ends by the reference TRBV18 and TRBJ2-1 genes, gives the full variable domain NAGVMQNPRHLVRRRGQEARLRCSPMKGHSHVYWYRQLPEEGLKFMVYLQKENIIDESGMPKERFSAEFPKEGPSILRIQQVVRGDSAAYFCASSPPGYPNEQFFGPGTRLTVL.